This TCR beta chain originates from a study of blood T cell repertoires in COVID-19. The wider study: COVID-19 samples from acute and convalescent phases originated in the United States, Italy and Spain.

Trimming took 2 bases from V and 4 from J, leaving 6 bases between them. The CDR3 has 13 residues. Original data processing: Amplification from reference gene primers served as the basis for estimated nucleated cell counts. The data were produced by immunoSEQ multiplex PCR, yet TCRdb's version contains in-frame clones alone and is incomplete. That table is the source of V, J and clone size, and D and trimming were worked out from the DNA. Seen here are 150,000 to 200,000 clones, 70% to 90% observed once, and the top ten hold roughly 2.7%. The rearrangement links TRBV12-3 or TRBV12-4 to TRBJ2-1; D perhaps matches TRBD1 (5 bases). The sequence derives from a woman of 80 years or more with COVID-19, enrolled during active disease. Sequenced: peripheral blood. The CDR3 region is CASSLKGYNEQFF. In DNA form, the CDR3 reads TGTGCCAGCAGTTTAAAGGGGTACAATGAGCAGTTCTTC.